This entry lists 28 T cell receptor beta chains sequenced from one sample in a study of beta chain features in type 1 diabetes. Their antigen targets remain unknown. Points from the study as a whole: TCRB CDR3s were moderately but significantly shorter in Type 1 diabetes patients in all four CD4+ subsets.

Expressed TCRB transcripts were sequenced because the isolated RNA had all been reverse transcribed beforehand. The repertoire was sequenced with immunoSEQ multiplex PCR; TCRdb's copy has only in-frame clones and lacks some. The sample comprises some 350,000 clones, over 8.5% of which are singletons, and approximately 0.6% rests with the top ten. The specimen sequenced was central memory CD4+ T cells from blood. These receptors originate from a man aged 30-40 years with type 1 diabetes.

There are a few counts of this clone. The chain employs TRBV28 and TRBJ2-7, with TRBD1 matching 7 bases. The CDR3 extends over 15 amino acids. Trimming cost V 3 bases and J 3 bases; bases outside gene matches: 8. Germline V CDR1 and CDR2: MDHEN, SYDVKM. CDR3 in amino acids: CASSLQGVMGYEQYF. For the CDR3, the DNA is TGTGCCAGCAGTTTGCAGGGGGTAATGGGCTACGAGCAGTACTTC. Complete variable domain (other parts from reference TRBV28 and TRBJ2-7): DVKVTQSSRYLVKRTGEKVFLECVQDMDHENMFWYRQDPGLGLRLIYFSYDVKMKEKGDIPEGYSVSREKKERFSLILESASTNQTSMYLCASSLQGVMGYEQYFGPGTRLTVT.

The rearrangement uses TRBV28 and TRBJ1-4; perhaps TRBD1 as D (5 bases). Germline lookup yields CDR1 MDHEN and CDR2 SYDVKM. The CDR3 is 16 amino acids. V was clipped by 0 bases and J by 0 bases, with 8 bases between them. CDR3 in DNA: TGTGCCAGCAGTTTATGGGACATCTCAACTAATGAAAAACTGTTTTTT. Its translation is CASSLWDISTNEKLFF.

The chain recombines TRBV5-4 with TRBJ2-1; unclear D gene. Germline assignment: CDR1 SGHNT and CDR2 YYREEE (reference sequence). CDR3 size: 16 residues. Between the trimmed V and J ends, which lost 4 bases and 0 bases, there was a span of 14 bases. The CDR3 is CASSPPRSLSYNEQFF. CDR3 DNA: TGTGCCAGCAGCCCCCCGCGATCCCTCTCCTACAATGAGCAGTTCTTC.

This clone was detected only a few times. This chain connects TRBV9 to TRBJ2-3; D may match TRBD1 or TRBD2 (5 bases each). V lost 0 bases and J 3 bases, leaving 17 bases between the germline ends. The CDR3 consists of 17 residues. Germline V gene lookup returns CDR1 SGDLS and CDR2 YYNGEE. The CDR3 loop is CASSVEVPGWGTDTQYF. The CDR3 coding sequence is TGTGCCAGCAGCGTAGAAGTCCCAGGGTGGGGGACAGATACGCAGTATTTT. The entire variable domain, with the rest obtained from reference TRBV9 and TRBJ2-3, is as follows: DSGVTQTPKHLITATGQRVTLRCSPRSGDLSVYWYQQSLDQGLQFLIQYYNGEERAKGNILERFSAQQFPDLHSELNLSSLELGDSALYFCASSVEVPGWGTDTQYFGPGTRLTVL.

A few counts support this clone. The chain uses TRBV7-3 and TRBJ2-1, with D maybe TRBD2 (6 bases). Germline CDR1 is SGHTA and CDR2 is FQGTGA. CDR3 length: 15 amino acids. The V end was cut by 2 bases, the J end by 7 bases, with 15 bases between. CDR3 amino acids: CASSLLAGSGNEQFF. CDR3 in DNA: TGTGCCAGCAGCTTATTGGCGGGATCGGGGAATGAGCAGTTCTTC.

A few counts support this clone. The chain uses TRBV5-4 and TRBJ1-1, with D possibly TRBD1 on 5 matching bases. The germline V and J ends were trimmed by 4 bases and 10 bases, with 23 bases remaining between them. CDR1 is SGHNT and CDR2 is YYREEE in the germline V gene (reference sequence). CDR3 length: 15 amino acids. The CDR3 DNA reads as TGTGCCAGCAGCCTGGGCGCCGACAGCGGACCCGGAGCTTTCTTT. The encoded protein is CASSLGADSGPGAFF.

This clone was detected only a few times. The rearrangement uses TRBV28 and TRBJ1-1; tentatively, D is TRBD1 (5 bases). Germline assignment: CDR1 MDHEN and CDR2 SYDVKM. The germline V and J ends were trimmed by 5 bases and 1 base, with 17 bases remaining between them. The CDR3 runs 16 residues. Here the CDR3 DNA reads TGTGCCAGCAGTCCTCAGGGAGTCCGCAGGAACACTGAAGCTTTCTTT. It specifies CASSPQGVRRNTEAFF.

Remarks on this clone: A junction boundary mismatches the germline segment, possibly from a read error. The CDR3 is CASSTGLAGNEQFF. The CDR3 bases are TGTGCCAGCAGCACCGGACTAGCGGGAAATGAGCAGTTCTTC. J is TRBJ2-1 and V is TRBV4-1, with 12 bases fitting TRBD2. Germline V gene data show CDR1 as MGHRA and CDR2 as YSYEKL. CDR3 length equals 14 residues.

This clone has just a few counts. The V call is TRBV7-2, the J call TRBJ2-7, with a weak D call TRBD2 (6 bases). This CDR3 has 15 amino acids. Germline CDR1 SGHTA, CDR2 FQGNSA. V was cut by 6 bases and J by 7 bases, with 22 bases left in between. The chain's CDR3 is CASRPVGGVLVEQYF. The CDR3 DNA sequence: TGTGCCAGCAGGCCCGTGGGCGGGGTATTGGTAGAGCAGTACTTC.

This clone was seen ten or more times. Other nucleotide sequences in the sample specify the same CDR3. The gene calls are TRBV11-2 and TRBJ2-3; the D call may be TRBD1 or TRBD2 (6 bases each). Trimming cost V 3 bases and J 4 bases, with 8 bases left between them. The germline V gene encodes CDR1 SGHAT and CDR2 FQNNGV. The CDR3 loop spans 13 amino acids. CDR3 bases: TGTGCCAGCAGCTTTAGGGGGGCAGATACGCAGTATTTT. Encoded protein: CASSFRGADTQYF.

The chain joins TRBV28 to TRBJ2-2, with no clear D. Germline CDR1 MDHEN, CDR2 SYDVKM. Trimming left V 7 bases short and J 3 bases short, with 15 bases between. The CDR3 contains 15 residues. Written as DNA, the CDR3 is TGTGCCAGCACGAATGGGCAGGTGGACACCGGGGAGCTGTTTTTT. Translation gives CASTNGQVDTGELFF.

The chain is built from TRBV5-1 and TRBJ1-2; D gene unclear. The length of the CDR3 is 15 residues. Germline CDR1 reads SGHRS; CDR2 reads YFSETQ. Trimming shortened V by 0 bases and J by 7 bases, and 16 bases separated the two germline ends. CDR3 region: CASSLAPTQDGGYTF. CDR3 sequence (DNA): TGCGCCAGCAGCTTGGCTCCAACTCAGGATGGTGGCTACACCTTC.

This clone has only a few counts. The chain links TRBV10-3 to TRBJ2-7; 11 bases align to TRBD2. J lost 2 bases, V lost 11 bases, and 8 bases had no gene match. The CDR3 covers 14 residues. The germline gives CDR1 ENHRY, CDR2 SYGVKD. The CDR3 region has the DNA TGTGCCGCCAGAGGACTAGCGGGTACCTACGAGCAGTACTTC. Encoded protein: CAARGLAGTYEQYF.

The chain links TRBV9 to TRBJ2-1; D unresolved. CDR3 length: 15 amino acids. Germline lookup yields CDR1 SGDLS and CDR2 YYNGEE. Trimming took 4 bases from V and 7 from J, leaving 18 bases between them. The CDR3 sequence is CASSIRAAPVNEQFF. The CDR3 bases are TGTGCCAGCAGCATCAGAGCAGCGCCGGTGAATGAGCAGTTCTTC.

This clone was seen ten or more times. The rearrangement joins TRBV28 to TRBJ2-1; D is unresolved. This CDR3 is 14 amino acids long. Germline V lookup: CDR1 MDHEN, CDR2 SYDVKM. The V and J ends lost 8 bases and 6 bases respectively, with 17 bases between them. CDR3: CASQAGEFRNEQFF. The CDR3 coding sequence is TGTGCCAGCCAGGCAGGCGAGTTCCGCAATGAGCAGTTCTTC.

The CDR3 DNA is TGTGCCAGCAAGAGGACAGGGTTAGGCACTGAAGCTTTCTTT. It codes for CASKRTGLGTEAFF. The rearrangement joins TRBV2 to TRBJ1-1; 8 positions agree with TRBD1. The junction had 8 bases not matched to a gene; V was cut back by 7 bases and J by 4 bases. Germline values: CDR1 SNHLY, CDR2 FYNNEI. The CDR3 consists of 14 residues.

This clone was detected a few times. V usage is TRBV5-4 and J usage is TRBJ2-3, with TRBD2 matching 7 bases. This CDR3 spans 15 amino acids. The germline V gene encodes CDR1 SGHNT and CDR2 YYREEE (reference sequence). Trimming cost V 0 bases and J 2 bases; bases outside gene matches: 3. CDR3 in DNA: TGTGCCAGCAGCTTGGGCGGGAGCGACACAGATACGCAGTATTTT. This encodes CASSLGGSDTDTQYF.

This clone has ten or more counts. A junction end diverges from the germline sequence, so it may reflect a read error. The gene calls are TRBV2 and TRBJ1-1; D gene uncertain. Looked up from germline, CDR1 is SNHLY and CDR2 is FYNNEI. CDR3 length equals 13 residues. The CDR3 is CASREGGSTEAFF. DNA of the CDR3: TGTGCCAGCAGGGAAGGAGGTTCTACTGAAGCTTTCTTT.

This clone has more than one count but fewer than ten. In nucleotides, the CDR3 is TGTGCCAGCAGCACGTCGAGGCACTCCTACAATGAGCAGTTCTTC. The encoded protein is CASSTSRHSYNEQFF. The V call is TRBV27, the J call TRBJ2-1; D is undetermined. Germline-derived CDR1 and CDR2 are MNHEY and SMNVEV (reference sequence). The ends were cut back, 6 bases at V and 0 bases at J, with 12 bases in the middle. The CDR3 has 15 amino acids.

The J gene is TRBJ2-3, the V gene TRBV5-4; unclear D gene. The length of the CDR3 is 12 residues. The germline V gene has CDR1 SGHNT and CDR2 YYREEE (reference sequence). V was pared by 4 bases and J by 6 bases, with 9 bases between. The CDR3 DNA reads as TGTGCCAGCAGCGCCGCTGGGGATACGCAGTATTTT. This encodes CASSAAGDTQYF.

This clone was seen more than once but under ten times. V usage is TRBV9 and J usage is TRBJ1-5, with 9 nucleotides matching TRBD1. The V gene end was trimmed by 0 bases and the J gene end by 5 bases; junction bases not matched to a gene: 3. There are 15 residues in the CDR3. Germline values: CDR1 SGDLS, CDR2 YYNGEE. Here the CDR3 reads CASSVGGQGYQPQHF. The CDR3, as DNA: TGTGCCAGCAGCGTAGGGGGACAGGGCTATCAGCCCCAGCATTTT. The full variable domain, in which reference TRBV9 and TRBJ1-5 provide the parts outside the CDR3, is DSGVTQTPKHLITATGQRVTLRCSPRSGDLSVYWYQQSLDQGLQFLIQYYNGEERAKGNILERFSAQQFPDLHSELNLSSLELGDSALYFCASSVGGQGYQPQHFGDGTRLSIL.

V and J are TRBV10-3 and TRBJ1-5; D is possibly TRBD1 (5 bases). V was cut by 4 bases and J by 5 bases, with 18 bases left in between. Germline loops: CDR1 ENHRY, CDR2 SYGVKD. The CDR3 extends over 16 amino acids. CDR3 DNA: TGTGCCATCAGTGCATCCCAGGGAAGGGGCGATCAGCCCCAGCATTTT. The encoded protein is CAISASQGRGDQPQHF.

The sample holds a few counts of this clone. This chain uses TRBV7-3 with TRBJ2-6, with TRBD1 identical over 8 bases. The CDR3 has 19 residues. V dropped 5 bases and J dropped 0; count of bases not matched to a gene: 12. CDR1 is SGHTA and CDR2 is FQGTGA in the germline V gene. CDR3 nucleotides: TGTGCCAGCAGCCACTATCGGACAGGGTTTTACTCTGGGGCCAACGTCCTGACTTTC. This encodes CASSHYRTGFYSGANVLTF.

V and J are TRBV10-3 and TRBJ2-5, with a possible D match to TRBD2 (7 bases). Trimming left V 9 bases short and J 4 bases short, with 18 bases between. Looked up from germline, CDR1 is ENHRY and CDR2 is SYGVKD. CDR3 size: 14 residues. The CDR3 nucleotides are TGTGCCATAGGGGGGGGGTCCTTCGGAGAGACCCAGTACTTC. It translates to CAIGGGSFGETQYF.

V usage is TRBV27 and J usage is TRBJ2-3; tentatively, D is TRBD2 (6 bases). Germline V CDR1 and CDR2: MNHEY, SMNVEV (reference sequence). The V end was cut by 2 bases, the J end by 9 bases, with 15 bases between. This CDR3 contains 14 residues. The DNA for the CDR3 is TGTGCCAGCAGTTTAATGTCGCGGGATCTAACGCAGTATTTT. Amino acid sequence: CASSLMSRDLTQYF.

The V and J genes are TRBV28 and TRBJ1-1; tentatively, D is TRBD1 (6 bases). Germline-derived CDR1 and CDR2 are MDHEN and SYDVKM. The ends were cut back, 5 bases at V and 10 bases at J, with 17 bases in the middle. The CDR3 spans 13 residues. CDR3 region: CASSPGDILGAFF. CDR3 nucleotide sequence: TGTGCCAGCAGTCCCGGGGACATCCTTGGAGCTTTCTTT.

The genes are TRBV11-2 and TRBJ1-5, with 7 bases lining up with TRBD1. The CDR3 sequence is 18 residues long. Germline V gene sequence: CDR1 SGHAT, CDR2 FQNNGV. V was pared by 5 bases and J by 3 bases, with 16 bases of the junction left unmatched. CDR3 region: CASSPIDTPGTVNQPQHF. DNA for the CDR3: TGTGCCAGCAGCCCCATCGACACCCCCGGGACAGTCAATCAGCCCCAGCATTTT.

The chain recombines TRBV6-6 with TRBJ1-5; the D gene is possibly TRBD1 (5 bases). CDR3 size: 15 residues. Trimming cost V 5 bases and J 3 bases, with 14 bases left between them. Per germline, CDR1 MNHNY and CDR2 SVGAGI (reference sequence). The CDR3 protein is CASSESGNNNQPQHF. As DNA, the CDR3 is TGTGCCAGCAGTGAGTCAGGGAACAACAATCAGCCCCAGCATTTT.